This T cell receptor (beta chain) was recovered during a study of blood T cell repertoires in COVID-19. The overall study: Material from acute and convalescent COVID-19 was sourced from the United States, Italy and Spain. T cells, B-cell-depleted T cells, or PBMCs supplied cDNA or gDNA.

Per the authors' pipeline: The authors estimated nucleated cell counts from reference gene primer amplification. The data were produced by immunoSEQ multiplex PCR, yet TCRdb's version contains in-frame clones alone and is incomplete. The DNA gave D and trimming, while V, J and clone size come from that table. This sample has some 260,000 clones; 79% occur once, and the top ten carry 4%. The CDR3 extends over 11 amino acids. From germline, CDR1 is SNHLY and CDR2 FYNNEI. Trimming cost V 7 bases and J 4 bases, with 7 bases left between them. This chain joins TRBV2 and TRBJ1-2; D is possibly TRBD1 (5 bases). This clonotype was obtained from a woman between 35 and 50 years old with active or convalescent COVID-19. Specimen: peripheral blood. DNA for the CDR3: TGTGCCAGCATGCAGGGCTATGGCTACACCTTC. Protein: CASMQGYGYTF.